The 17 T cell receptor beta chains below all came from one sample that was sequenced in a study of T cell repertoires in cytomegalovirus infection. For these TCRs, the target antigens are not known. One entry per CDR3 protein results from TCRdb running MiXCR on the reads. The repertoire has just under 500,000 distinct CDR3 sequences, around a third of them found once; the top ten carry roughly a sixth. Source: cultured PBMCs, taken from culture after CMV antigen stimulation. The receptors stem from a human donor in good health (CMV status not recorded). Some clones in this sample may be carry-over from other donors' samples.

In its sample, this clonotype was seen a few times. The chain is built from TRBV6-6 and TRBJ2-7; D is ambiguous. Germline CDR1 and CDR2: MNHNY and SVGAGI (reference sequence). This CDR3 contains 15 residues. The V end lost 2 bases, the J end lost 2 bases, and 13 bases lay between the germline ends. This CDR3 reads CASSYADATAYEQYV. The CDR3 coding sequence is TGTGCCAGCAGTTACGCGGACGCGACCGCCTACGAGCAGTACGTC.

This clonotype was recorded a few times. This chain connects TRBV6-2 or TRBV6-3 to TRBJ2-1; a possible D gene is TRBD2 (5 bases). V lost 3 bases to trimming and J lost 0 bases, with 18 bases between them. Germline CDR1 reads MNHEY; CDR2 reads SVGEGT. This CDR3 contains 18 residues. The CDR3 region has the DNA TGTGCCAGCAGTTATTCACTCAAGTCGGGGAGCTCCTACAATGAGCAGTTCTTC. It codes for CASSYSLKSGSSYNEQFF.

The chain links TRBV7-2 to TRBJ2-7, with no clear D. The V gene lost 2 bases and the J gene lost 5 bases, with 10 bases spanning the gap. Germline-derived CDR1 and CDR2 are SGHTA and FQGNSA. The CDR3 covers 13 residues. The CDR3 here is CASSLYGPNEQYV. The DNA of the CDR3 is TGTGCCAGCAGCTTATACGGTCCCAACGAGCAGTACGTC.

V gene TRBV6-6 combines with J gene TRBJ1-2; TRBD1 matches at 7 bases. This CDR3 comprises 13 residues. Looked up from germline, CDR1 is MNHNY and CDR2 is SVGAGI (reference sequence). Trimming at V came to 6 bases and at J to 4 bases, leaving 5 bases not matched to a gene. The CDR3 DNA reads TGTGCCAGCAGCCCCGGGACAGTCTATGGCTACACCTTC. This gives the protein CASSPGTVYGYTF.

This clonotype is medium-sized. The chain has TRBV7-2 and TRBJ2-1, with 10 bases aligning to TRBD2. After removal of 2 bases from V and 12 bases from J, the junction contained 7 bases not matched to a gene. The CDR3 totals 14 residues. Germline CDR1 is SGHTA and CDR2 is FQGNSA. CDR3 nucleotide sequence: TGTGCCAGCAGCTTAACGCCTAGCGGGAGAACGCAGTTCTTC. It is translated as CASSLTPSGRTQFF.

This chain joins TRBV12-3 or TRBV12-4 and TRBJ2-1; 11 nucleotides agree with TRBD2. The V segment lost 2 bases and the J segment 9 bases; nucleotides outside the gene matches: 3. The CDR3 runs 14 residues. Here the CDR3 reads CASSLTSGSPEQFF. CDR3 bases: TGTGCCAGCAGTTTAACTAGCGGGAGTCCTGAGCAGTTCTTC.

V usage is TRBV19 and J usage is TRBJ2-2; 7 bases line up with TRBD2. V gave up 7 bases and J gave up 5 bases; unmatched junction bases: 7. The CDR3 is 14 residues long. Germline V lookup: CDR1 LNHDA, CDR2 SQIVND (reference sequence). DNA of the CDR3: TGTGCCAGTAAGGAAGCGGGAATGACCGGGGAGCTGTTTTTT. Protein: CASKEAGMTGELFF. Variable domain in full (rest from reference TRBV19 and TRBJ2-2): DGGITQSPKYLFRKEGQNVTLSCEQNLNHDAMYWYRQDPGQGLRLIYYSQIVNDFQKGDIAEGYSVSREKKESFPLTVTSAQKNPTAFYLCASKEAGMTGELFFGEGSRLTVL.

This rearrangement joins TRBV7-3 to TRBJ2-1, with TRBD1 as a possible D gene (6 bases). Germline loops: CDR1 SGHTA, CDR2 FQGTGA. Trimming pared 11 bases from V and 5 bases from J, leaving 16 bases between. This CDR3 contains 13 residues. CDR3 coding DNA: TGTGCCTTCATCCAGGGGATGGACAATGAGCAGTTCTTC. It is translated as CAFIQGMDNEQFF.

The table lists this clonotype with a few counts. The chain uses TRBV7-2 and TRBJ2-7; 12 nucleotides match TRBD2. Germline-derived CDR1 and CDR2 are SGHTA and FQGNSA. Trimming cost V 3 bases and J 2 bases; bases outside gene matches: 2. This CDR3 has 15 residues. The CDR3 DNA reads TGTGCCAGCAGCTTGAGGACTAGCGGGGCCTACGAGCAGTACTTC. This translates into CASSLRTSGAYEQYF.

The rearrangement uses TRBV19 and TRBJ1-1, with D possibly matching TRBD1 (5 bases). V was clipped by 4 bases and J by 4 bases, with 13 bases between them. This CDR3 is built from 14 residues. Per germline, CDR1 LNHDA and CDR2 SQIVND (reference sequence). The CDR3 here is CASSTDGGVTEAFF. CDR3 nucleotides: TGTGCCAGTAGTACCGATGGGGGGGTCACTGAAGCTTTCTTT. The whole variable domain, filled in from reference TRBV19 and TRBJ1-1, reads DGGITQSPKYLFRKEGQNVTLSCEQNLNHDAMYWYRQDPGQGLRLIYYSQIVNDFQKGDIAEGYSVSREKKESFPLTVTSAQKNPTAFYLCASSTDGGVTEAFFGQGTRLTVV.

CDR3 DNA sequence: TGTGCCAGCAGATACCGGAGTTCTGGGGCCAACGTCCTGACTTTC. It encodes CASRYRSSGANVLTF. The chain combines TRBV28 with TRBJ2-6; D gene unclear. Trimming took 6 bases from V and 1 from J, leaving 10 bases between them. CDR1 is MDHEN, CDR2 SYDVKM, per germline. The CDR3 covers 15 residues.

This clonotype showed up just a few times. The chain carries TRBV12-3 or TRBV12-4 and TRBJ2-5; the match to TRBD2 covers 10 bases. V was clipped by 7 bases and J by 5 bases; unmatched bases: 19. The CDR3 loop spans 18 amino acids. CDR3 region: CASILELAGRGGFETQYF. The CDR3 DNA reads as TGTGCCAGCATCTTAGAACTAGCGGGACGGGGGGGTTTTGAGACCCAGTACTTC.

V and J are TRBV27 and TRBJ2-5; unclear D gene. The CDR3 length is 14 residues. V lost 3 bases and J lost 7, with 15 bases in between. From germline, CDR1 is MNHEY and CDR2 SMNVEV (reference sequence). CDR3 bases: TGTGCCAGCAGTTTCTCACAGCCAGAGGCGACCCAGTACTTC. The encoded protein is CASSFSQPEATQYF.

The chain links TRBV7-3 to TRBJ2-1; 13 bases fit TRBD2. CDR1 and CDR2 (germline): SGHTA, FQGTGA. The V segment lost 6 bases and the J segment 10 bases; nucleotides outside the gene matches: 9. CDR3 length: 15 residues. The CDR3 region has the DNA TGTGCCAGCAGGCCCGGGACTAGCGGGACCTCGGAGCAGTTCTTC. Its translation is CASRPGTSGTSEQFF.

The V gene is TRBV27, the J gene TRBJ2-4; no definite D call. Trimming removed 6 bases from V and 0 bases from J, with 6 bases in between. The length of the CDR3 is 13 residues. CDR1 is MNHEY and CDR2 is SMNVEV in the germline V gene (reference sequence). The CDR3 loop is CASSATAKNIQYF. The CDR3 DNA follows: TGTGCCAGCAGCGCGACAGCCAAAAACATTCAGTACTTC.

V usage is TRBV30 and J usage is TRBJ2-7; D might be TRBD2 (5 bases). V lost 3 bases to trimming and J lost 2 bases, with 11 bases between them. CDR1 is GTSNPN and CDR2 is SVGIG in the germline V gene (reference sequence). The CDR3 length is 13 residues. Here the CDR3 reads CAWRTDGAYEQYF. The CDR3 DNA reads TGTGCCTGGAGAACGGACGGGGCCTACGAGCAGTACTTC.

V usage is TRBV4-3 and J usage is TRBJ1-3, with 8 bases identical to TRBD1. With 3 bases clipped from V and 4 bases from J, the junction kept 8 bases outside the gene matches. This CDR3 spans 16 amino acids. Germline assignment: CDR1 LGHNA and CDR2 YSLEER. The CDR3 region has the DNA TGCGCCAGCAGCCACGGTCAGGGGGCGCAAGGAAACACCATATATTTT. Protein product: CASSHGQGAQGNTIYF.